This T cell receptor beta chain emerged from a study of OX40 agonist ivuxolimab in advanced cancers. Some clones are missing from TCRdb's copy, which holds only in-frame ones; the method was immunoSEQ multiplex PCR. The data hold about 48,000 clones, with roughly 84% observed a single time. On this clone itself: What it binds is not known.

Study findings and constraints: CD4+ T cells averaged fewer expanded clones than CD8+ T cells. The study observed clonal expansion of CD4+ and CD8+ blood T cells by week 6 at 0.1 to 3.0 mg/kg.

The CDR3 sequence is 15 residues long. Germline-derived CDR1 and CDR2 are MDHEN and SYDVKM. The V end lost 5 bases, the J end lost 0 bases, and 11 bases lay between the germline ends. This TCR came from an adult with an advanced solid tumor such as melanoma, head and neck, liver or kidney cancer. Sequencing was performed on CD4+ or CD8+ T cells sorted from blood, taken in a trial of the OX40 agonist ivuxolimab. The chain joins TRBV28 to TRBJ1-3; no firm D call. In DNA, the CDR3 is TGTGCCAGCAGTCTCACTTCGGGCTCTGGAAACACCATATATTTT. Amino acid sequence: CASSLTSGSGNTIYF.